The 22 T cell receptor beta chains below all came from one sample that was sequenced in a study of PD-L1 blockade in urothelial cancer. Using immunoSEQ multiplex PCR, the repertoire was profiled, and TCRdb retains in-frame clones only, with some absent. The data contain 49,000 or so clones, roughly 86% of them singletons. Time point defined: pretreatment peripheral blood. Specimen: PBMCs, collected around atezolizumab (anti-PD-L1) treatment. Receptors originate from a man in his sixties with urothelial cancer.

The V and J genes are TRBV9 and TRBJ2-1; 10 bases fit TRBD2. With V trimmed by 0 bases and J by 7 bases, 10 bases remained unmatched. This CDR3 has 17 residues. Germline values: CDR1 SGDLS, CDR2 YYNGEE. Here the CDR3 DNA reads TGTGCCAGCAGCGTAGATCCAGCGGGGGGGCCGAAGAATGAGCAGTTCTTC. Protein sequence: CASSVDPAGGPKNEQFF. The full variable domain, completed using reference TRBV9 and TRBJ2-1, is DSGVTQTPKHLITATGQRVTLRCSPRSGDLSVYWYQQSLDQGLQFLIQYYNGEERAKGNILERFSAQQFPDLHSELNLSSLELGDSALYFCASSVDPAGGPKNEQFFGPGTRLTVL.

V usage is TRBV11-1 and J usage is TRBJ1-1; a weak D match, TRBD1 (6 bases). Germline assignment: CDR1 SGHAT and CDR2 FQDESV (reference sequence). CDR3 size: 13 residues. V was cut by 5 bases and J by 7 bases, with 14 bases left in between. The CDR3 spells CASSTVIQGEAFF. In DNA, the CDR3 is TGTGCCAGCAGCACCGTTATACAGGGTGAAGCTTTCTTT.

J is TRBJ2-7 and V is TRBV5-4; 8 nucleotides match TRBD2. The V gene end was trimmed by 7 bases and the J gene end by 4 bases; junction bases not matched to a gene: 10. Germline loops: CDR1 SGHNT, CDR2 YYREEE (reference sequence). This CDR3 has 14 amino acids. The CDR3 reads CASGSGTSGYEQYF. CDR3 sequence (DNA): TGTGCCAGCGGCTCCGGGACTAGTGGATACGAGCAGTACTTC. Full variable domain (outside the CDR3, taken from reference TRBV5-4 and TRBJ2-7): ETGVTQSPTHLIKTRGQQVTLRCSSQSGHNTVSWYQQALGQGPQFIFQYYREEENGRGNFPPRFSGLQFPNYSSELNVNALELDDSALYLCASGSGTSGYEQYFGPGTRLTVT.

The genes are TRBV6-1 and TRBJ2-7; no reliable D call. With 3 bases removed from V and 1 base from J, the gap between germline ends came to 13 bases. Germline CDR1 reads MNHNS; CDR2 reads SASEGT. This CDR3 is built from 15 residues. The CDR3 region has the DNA TGTGCCAGCAGTGAGGCAGGCACCAATTCCTACGAGCAGTACTTC. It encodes CASSEAGTNSYEQYF.

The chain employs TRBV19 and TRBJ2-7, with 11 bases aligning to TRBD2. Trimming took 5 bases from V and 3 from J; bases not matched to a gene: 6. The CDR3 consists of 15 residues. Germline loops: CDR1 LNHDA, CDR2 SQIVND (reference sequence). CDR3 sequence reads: CASSPQLAGVYEQYF. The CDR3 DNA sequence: TGTGCCAGTAGTCCTCAACTAGCGGGAGTCTACGAGCAGTACTTC.

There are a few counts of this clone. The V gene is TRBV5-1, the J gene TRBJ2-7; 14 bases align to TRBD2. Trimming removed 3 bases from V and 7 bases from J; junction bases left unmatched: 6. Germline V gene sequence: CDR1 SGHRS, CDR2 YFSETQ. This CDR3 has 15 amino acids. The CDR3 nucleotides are TGCGCCAGCAGCTCCGGGACTAGCGGGAGTCGGGAGCAGTACTTC. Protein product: CASSSGTSGSREQYF.

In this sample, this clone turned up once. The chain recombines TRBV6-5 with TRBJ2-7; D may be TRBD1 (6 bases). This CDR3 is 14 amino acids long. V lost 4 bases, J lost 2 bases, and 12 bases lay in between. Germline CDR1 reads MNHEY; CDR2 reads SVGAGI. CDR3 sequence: CASSSGDGTYEQYF. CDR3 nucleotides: TGTGCCAGCAGTTCAGGGGACGGCACCTACGAGCAGTACTTC.

CDR3 coding DNA: TGTGCCAGCAACACACCAACTAGCGGGGGGTTCAATGAGCAGTTCTTC. Its translation: CASNTPTSGGFNEQFF. V and J are TRBV28 and TRBJ2-1; TRBD2 matches at 12 bases. Germline V gene sequence: CDR1 MDHEN, CDR2 SYDVKM. V lost 7 bases to trimming and J lost 6 bases; unmatched junction nucleotides: 10. This CDR3 spans 16 amino acids.

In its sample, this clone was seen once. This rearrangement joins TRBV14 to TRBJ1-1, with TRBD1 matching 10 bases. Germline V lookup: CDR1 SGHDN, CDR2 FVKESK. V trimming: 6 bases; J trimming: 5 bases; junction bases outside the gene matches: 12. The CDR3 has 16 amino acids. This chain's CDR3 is CASSRGTGVIGTEAFF. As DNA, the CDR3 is TGTGCCAGCAGTCGCGGGACAGGGGTAATTGGGACTGAAGCTTTCTTT.

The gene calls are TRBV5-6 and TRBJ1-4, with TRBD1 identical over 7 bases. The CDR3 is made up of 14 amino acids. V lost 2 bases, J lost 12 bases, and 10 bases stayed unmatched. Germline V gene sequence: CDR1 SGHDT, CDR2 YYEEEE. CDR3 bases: TGTGCCAGCAGCTTTGACAGGGTCGGCGGAGAACTGTTTTTT. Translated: CASSFDRVGGELFF.

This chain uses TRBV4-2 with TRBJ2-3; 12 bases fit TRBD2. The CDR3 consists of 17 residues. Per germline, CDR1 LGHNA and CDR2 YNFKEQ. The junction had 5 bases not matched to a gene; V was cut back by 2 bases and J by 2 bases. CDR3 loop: CASSQRLAGAYTDTQYF. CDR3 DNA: TGTGCCAGCAGCCAACGACTAGCGGGGGCTTACACAGATACGCAGTATTTT.

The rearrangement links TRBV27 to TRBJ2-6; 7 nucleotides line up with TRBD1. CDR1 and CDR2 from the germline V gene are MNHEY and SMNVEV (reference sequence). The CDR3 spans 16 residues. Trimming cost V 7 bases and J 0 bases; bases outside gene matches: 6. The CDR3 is CASTGTASSGANVLTF. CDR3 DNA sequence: TGTGCCAGCACCGGGACAGCGAGCTCTGGGGCCAACGTCCTGACTTTC.

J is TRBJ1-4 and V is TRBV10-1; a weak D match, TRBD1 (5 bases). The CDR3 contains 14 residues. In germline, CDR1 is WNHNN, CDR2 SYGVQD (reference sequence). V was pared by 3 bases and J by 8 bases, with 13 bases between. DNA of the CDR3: TGCGCCAGCAGTGAAAGGGGATATCGGGAAAAACTGTTTTTT. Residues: CASSERGYREKLFF.

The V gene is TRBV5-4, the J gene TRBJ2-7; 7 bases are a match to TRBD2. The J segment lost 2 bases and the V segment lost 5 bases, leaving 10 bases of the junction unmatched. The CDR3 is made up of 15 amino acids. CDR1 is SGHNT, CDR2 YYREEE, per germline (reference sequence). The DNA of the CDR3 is TGTGCCAGCAGGCGCGGGACTACTCTAACCTACGAGCAGTACTTC. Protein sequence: CASRRGTTLTYEQYF.

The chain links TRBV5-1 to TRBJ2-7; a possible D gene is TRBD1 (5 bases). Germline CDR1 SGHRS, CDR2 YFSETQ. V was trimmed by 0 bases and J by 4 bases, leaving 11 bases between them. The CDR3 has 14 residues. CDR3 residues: CASSLGRVGYEQYF. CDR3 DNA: TGCGCCAGCAGCTTGGGCAGGGTCGGTTACGAGCAGTACTTC. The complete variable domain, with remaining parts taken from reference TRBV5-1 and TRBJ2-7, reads KAGVTQTPRYLIKTRGQQVTLSCSPISGHRSVSWYQQTPGQGLQFLFEYFSETQRNKGNFPGRFSGRQFSNSRSEMNVSTLELGDSALYLCASSLGRVGYEQYFGPGTRLTVT.

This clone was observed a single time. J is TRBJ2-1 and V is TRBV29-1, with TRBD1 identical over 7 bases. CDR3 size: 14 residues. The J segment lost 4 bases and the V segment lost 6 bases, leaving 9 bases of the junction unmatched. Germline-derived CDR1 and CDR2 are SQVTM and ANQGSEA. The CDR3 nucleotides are TGCAGCGTCGATCCGGGACAGACTTACAATGAGCAGTTCTTC. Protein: CSVDPGQTYNEQFF.

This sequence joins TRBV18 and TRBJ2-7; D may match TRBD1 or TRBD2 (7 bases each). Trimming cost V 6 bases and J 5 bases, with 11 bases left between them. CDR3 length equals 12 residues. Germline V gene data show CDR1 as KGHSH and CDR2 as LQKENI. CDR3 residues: CASSPGGDEQYF. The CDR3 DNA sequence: TGTGCCAGCTCCCCAGGGGGGGACGAGCAGTACTTC.

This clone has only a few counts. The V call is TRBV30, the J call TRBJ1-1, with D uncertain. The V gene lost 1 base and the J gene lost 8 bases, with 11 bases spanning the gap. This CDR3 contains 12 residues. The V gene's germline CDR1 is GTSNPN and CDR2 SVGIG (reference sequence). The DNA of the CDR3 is TGTGCCTGGAGTGAGAGGGCTGGGGAAGCTTTCTTT. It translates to CAWSERAGEAFF.

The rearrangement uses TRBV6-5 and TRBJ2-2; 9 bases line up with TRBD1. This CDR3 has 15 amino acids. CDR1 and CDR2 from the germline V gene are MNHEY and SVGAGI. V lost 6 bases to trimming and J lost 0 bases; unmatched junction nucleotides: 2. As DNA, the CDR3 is TGTGCCAGCAGGAGGACAGGGGCGAACACCGGGGAGCTGTTTTTT. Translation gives CASRRTGANTGELFF.

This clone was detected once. The CDR3 DNA follows: TGCGCCAGCAGCTTGGCAGGGGTAGCCACTGAAGCTTTCTTT. This gives the protein CASSLAGVATEAFF. The gene calls are TRBV5-1 and TRBJ1-1; weak D call: TRBD1 (6 bases). The CDR3 consists of 14 residues. Looked up from germline, CDR1 is SGHRS and CDR2 is YFSETQ. The V gene lost 0 bases and the J gene lost 4 bases, with 10 bases spanning the gap.

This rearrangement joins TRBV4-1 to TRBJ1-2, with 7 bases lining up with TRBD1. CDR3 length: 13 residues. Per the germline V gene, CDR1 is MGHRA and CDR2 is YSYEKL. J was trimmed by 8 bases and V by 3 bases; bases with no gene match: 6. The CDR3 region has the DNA TGCGCCAGCAGCCAGTTACAGGGGAGGGGCTACACCTTC. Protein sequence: CASSQLQGRGYTF.

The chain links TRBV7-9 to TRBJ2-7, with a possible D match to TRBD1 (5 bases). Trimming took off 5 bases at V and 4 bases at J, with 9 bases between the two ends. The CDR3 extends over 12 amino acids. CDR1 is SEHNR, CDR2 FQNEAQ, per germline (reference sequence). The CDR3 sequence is CASSVTEYEQYF. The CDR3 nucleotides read TGTGCCAGCAGCGTGACAGAGTACGAGCAGTACTTC.